The sequence of this TCR beta chain was determined in a study of blood T cell repertoires in COVID-19. Overall study: COVID-19 samples collected from the United States, Italy and Spain covered acute and convalescent phases.

Germline V lookup: CDR1 MDHEN, CDR2 SYDVKM. The CDR3 is 15 residues long. V lost 6 bases and J lost 4, with 15 bases in between. Per the study methods: By means of reference gene primer amplification, nucleated cell counts were estimated. Clones were read by immunoSEQ multiplex PCR, and TCRdb kept only the in-frame ones, dropping some. That table supplies the V and J calls and clone size; D and trimming were determined from the DNA. Of tens of thousands of clones detected, roughly 79% appear once; the ten largest clones hold more than 45%. The rearrangement links TRBV28 to TRBJ2-2; D may be TRBD2 (5 bases). Sequencing was done on a sample of peripheral blood. The receptor was isolated from a human donor in a cohort sampled during active COVID-19. In nucleotides, the CDR3 is TGTGCCAGCAGGTCTACTAGAGGAGTCACCGGGGAGCTGTTTTTT. Protein product: CASRSTRGVTGELFF.